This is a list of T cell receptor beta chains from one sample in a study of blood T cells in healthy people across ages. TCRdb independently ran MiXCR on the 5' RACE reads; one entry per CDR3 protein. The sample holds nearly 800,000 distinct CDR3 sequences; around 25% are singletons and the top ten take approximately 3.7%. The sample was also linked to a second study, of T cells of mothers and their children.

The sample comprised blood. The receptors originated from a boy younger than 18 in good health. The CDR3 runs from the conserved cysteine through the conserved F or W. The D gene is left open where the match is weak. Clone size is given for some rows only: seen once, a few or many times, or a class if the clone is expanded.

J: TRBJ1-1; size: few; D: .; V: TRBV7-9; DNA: TGTGCCAGCAGTTTGCCGGGCGCGGACACTGAAGCTTTCTTT; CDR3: CASSLPGADTEAFF
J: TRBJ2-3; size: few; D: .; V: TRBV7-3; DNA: TGTGCCAGCAGCTTCGAGGGGTCCCCCACAGATACGCAGTATTTT; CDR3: CASSFEGSPTDTQYF
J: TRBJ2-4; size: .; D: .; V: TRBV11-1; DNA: TGTGCCAGCAGCTTAGACGGGGGCGGAAACATTCAGTACTTC; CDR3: CASSLDGGGNIQYF
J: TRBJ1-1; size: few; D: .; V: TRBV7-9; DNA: TGTGCCAGCAGCATACACAGGACTGAAGCTTTCTTT; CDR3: CASSIHRTEAFF
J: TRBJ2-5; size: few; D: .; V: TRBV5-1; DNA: TGCGCCAGCAGCTTGCGAGGGAATGGGGTACAAGAGACCCAGTACTTC; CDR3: CASSLRGNGVQETQYF
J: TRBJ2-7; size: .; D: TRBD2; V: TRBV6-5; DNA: TGTGCCAGCAGTGCGGACAGCGGGGGGTACGGGCAGTACTTC; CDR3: CASSADSGGYGQYF
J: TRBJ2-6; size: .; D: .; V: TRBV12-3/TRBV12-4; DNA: TGTGTCAGCAGCCCGACAGCGAAACTAACTGGGGCCAACGTCCTGACTTTC; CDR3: CVSSPTAKLTGANVLTF
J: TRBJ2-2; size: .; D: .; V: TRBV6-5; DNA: TGTGCCAGCAGTTACGGCTTTCCGGGGCTCGTCGGGGAGCTGTTTTTT; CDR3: CASSYGFPGLVGELFF
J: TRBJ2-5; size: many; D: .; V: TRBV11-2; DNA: TGTGCCAGCAGCTCCAGAGGGGGAGAGACCCAGTACTTC; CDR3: CASSSRGGETQYF
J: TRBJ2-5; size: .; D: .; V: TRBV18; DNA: TGTGCCAGCTCACCTTTTGTCTCGGAACAAGAGACCCAGTACTTC; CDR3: CASSPFVSEQETQYF
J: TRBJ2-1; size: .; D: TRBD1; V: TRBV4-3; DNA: TGCGCCAGCAGCCAGGAATTACAGGGGGAGCAGTTCTTC; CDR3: CASSQELQGEQFF
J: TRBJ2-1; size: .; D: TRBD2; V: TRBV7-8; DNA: TGTGCCAGCAGCACCCGTCCCCCCCGACTAGCGGGGGGAGGCGATGAGCAGTTCTTC; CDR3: CASSTRPPRLAGGGDEQFF
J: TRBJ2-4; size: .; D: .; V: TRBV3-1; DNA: TGTGCCAGCAGCCAACCGGCAGTGACCAAAAACATTCAGTACTTC; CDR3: CASSQPAVTKNIQYF
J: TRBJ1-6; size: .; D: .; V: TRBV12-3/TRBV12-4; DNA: TGTGCCAGCAGTTTCAAGGTTCTCGGATCACCCCTCCACTTT; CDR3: CASSFKVLGSPLHF
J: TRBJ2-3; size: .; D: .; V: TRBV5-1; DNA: TGCGCCAGCAGCTTGTCTCCGGATAGCGTGCAGCCCACAGATACGCAGTATTTT; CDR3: CASSLSPDSVQPTDTQYF
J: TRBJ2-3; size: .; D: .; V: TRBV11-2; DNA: TGTGCCAGCAGCTTAGTTGGGGGGAGGGATACGCAGTATTTT; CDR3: CASSLVGGRDTQYF
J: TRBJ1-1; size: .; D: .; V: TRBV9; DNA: TGTGCCAGCAGCGTTAGATCCCTCGGGACACCCAGCGAAGCTTTCTTT; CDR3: CASSVRSLGTPSEAFF
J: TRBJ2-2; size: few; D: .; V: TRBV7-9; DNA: TGTGCCTTCGCCGACGTGAACACCGGGGAGCTGTTTTTT; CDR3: CAFADVNTGELFF
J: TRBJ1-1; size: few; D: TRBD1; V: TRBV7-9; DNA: TGTGCCAGCAGCCACCCGGGACAGGGGGCTTTCTTT; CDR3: CASSHPGQGAFF
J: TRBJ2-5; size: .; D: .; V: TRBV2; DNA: TGTGCCGGCAGATTCGGAGAGACCCAGTACTTC; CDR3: CAGRFGETQYF
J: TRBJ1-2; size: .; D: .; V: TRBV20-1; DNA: TGCAGTGCTAGAGATAGTGAAGTTAGGGGTGCCCAATATGGCTACACCTTC; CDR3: CSARDSEVRGAQYGYTF
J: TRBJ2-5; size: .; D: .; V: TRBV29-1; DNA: TGCAGCGTTGAATGGGGCCGGGGTAGGAAGACCCAGTACTTC; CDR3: CSVEWGRGRKTQYF
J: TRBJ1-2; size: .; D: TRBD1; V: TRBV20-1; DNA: TGCAGTGCTAGAGGTGTCGGGACAGCTTCTTCTTATGGCTACACCTTC; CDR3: CSARGVGTASSYGYTF
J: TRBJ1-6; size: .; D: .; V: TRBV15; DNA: TGTGCCACCAGCAGAGACCTTGGGCAGGTTGATTCACCCCTCCACTTT; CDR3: CATSRDLGQVDSPLHF
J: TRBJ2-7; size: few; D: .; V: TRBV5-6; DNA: TGTGCCAGCAGCATGGTCGGGAGACAGTTCTACGAGCAGTACTTC; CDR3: CASSMVGRQFYEQYF
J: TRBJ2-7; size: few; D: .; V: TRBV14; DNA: TGTGCCAGCAGCGACCGACTAAACTCCTACGAGCAGTACTTC; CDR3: CASSDRLNSYEQYF
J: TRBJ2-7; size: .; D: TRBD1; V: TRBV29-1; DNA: TGCAGCGTTGAACTCCGGGACAGCTCCTACGAGCAGTACTTC; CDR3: CSVELRDSSYEQYF
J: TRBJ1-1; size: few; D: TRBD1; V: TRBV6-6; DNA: TGTGCCAGCAGAGATGGGACAGCGGTGAGTGAAGCTTTCTTT; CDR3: CASRDGTAVSEAFF
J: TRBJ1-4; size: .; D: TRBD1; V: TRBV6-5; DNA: TGTGCCAGTGCCGGGACAGAGGATGAAAAACTGTTTTTT; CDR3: CASAGTEDEKLFF
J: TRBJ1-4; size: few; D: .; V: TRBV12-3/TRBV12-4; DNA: TGTGCCAGCACCCAAGGGGGGGCGGTAGTCGAAAAACTGTTTTTT; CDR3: CASTQGGAVVEKLFF
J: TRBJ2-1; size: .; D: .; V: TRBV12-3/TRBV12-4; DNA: TGTGCCAGCAGTTCCCGCCGGGGCAAGGAATATTACAATGAGCAGTTCTTC; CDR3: CASSSRRGKEYYNEQFF
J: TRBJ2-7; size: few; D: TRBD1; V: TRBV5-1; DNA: TGCGCCAGCAGCTTGGAACCAGGGGGCCACGAGCAGTACTTC; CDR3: CASSLEPGGHEQYF
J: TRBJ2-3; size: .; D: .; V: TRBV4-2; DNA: TGTGCCAGCAGCTCCCTCGAGACATCCCTTACGTATTTT; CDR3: CASSSLETSLTYF
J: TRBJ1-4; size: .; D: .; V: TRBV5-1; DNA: TGCGCCAGCTCTCCAGGTGGGCCGACCGAAAAACTGTTTTTT; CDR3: CASSPGGPTEKLFF
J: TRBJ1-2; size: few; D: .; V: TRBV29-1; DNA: TGCAGCGTTGAGTTTACGGACTATGGCTACACCTTC; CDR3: CSVEFTDYGYTF
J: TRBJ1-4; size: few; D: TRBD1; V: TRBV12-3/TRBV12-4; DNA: TGTACCAGCAGTGATAGGGGGCGCGTTGAAAAACTGTTTTTT; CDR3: CTSSDRGRVEKLFF
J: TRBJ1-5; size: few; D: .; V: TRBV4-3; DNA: TGCGCCAGCAGCCAAGATCTATACACTGTGAGTAGCAATCAGCCCCAGCATTTT; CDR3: CASSQDLYTVSSNQPQHF
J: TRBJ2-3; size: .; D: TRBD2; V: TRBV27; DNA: TGTGCCAGCAGTTGGGGACTAGTTGGTGATACGCAGTATTTT; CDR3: CASSWGLVGDTQYF
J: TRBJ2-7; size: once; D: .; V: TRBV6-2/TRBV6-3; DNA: TGTGCCAGCAGTTACAGGGCAGACTCCTACGAGCAGTACTTC; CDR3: CASSYRADSYEQYF
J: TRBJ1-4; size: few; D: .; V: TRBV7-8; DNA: TGTGCCAGCAGCTTAAAGCGTACCGCCAGTAATGAAAAACTGTTTTTT; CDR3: CASSLKRTASNEKLFF
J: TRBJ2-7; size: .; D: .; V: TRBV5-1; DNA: TGCGCCAGCAGCTTGGAGGGGCGGGCGAGCTACGAGCAGTACTTC; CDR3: CASSLEGRASYEQYF
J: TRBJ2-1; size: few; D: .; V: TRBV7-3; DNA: TGTGCCAGCAGCTCCGGACTAAGAGCCTTCGATGAGCAGTTCTTC; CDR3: CASSSGLRAFDEQFF
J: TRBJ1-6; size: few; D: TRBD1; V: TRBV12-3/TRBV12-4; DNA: TGTGCCAGCAGACCCGGGACAGGGGAATCACCCCTCCACTTT; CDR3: CASRPGTGESPLHF
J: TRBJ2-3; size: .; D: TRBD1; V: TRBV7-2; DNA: TGTGCCAGCAGCTTCGAGACAGGGATAACAGATACGCAGTATTTT; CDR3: CASSFETGITDTQYF
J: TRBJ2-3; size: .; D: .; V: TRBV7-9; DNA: TGTGCCAGCAGCGTGCGGACTGAGCGGAGCACAGATACGCAGTATTTT; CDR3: CASSVRTERSTDTQYF
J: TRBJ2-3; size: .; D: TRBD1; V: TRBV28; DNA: TGTGCCAGCAGGCGGGACAGGGTCACAGATACGCAGTATTTT; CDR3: CASRRDRVTDTQYF
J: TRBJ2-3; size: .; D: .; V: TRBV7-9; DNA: TGTGCCAGCAGTACCTGGAGGGAAACAGATACGCAGTATTTT; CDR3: CASSTWRETDTQYF
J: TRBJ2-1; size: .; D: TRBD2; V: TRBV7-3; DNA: TGTGCCAGCAGCTCCGGACTAGCGGGGGGCTTGGACAATGAGCAGTTCTTC; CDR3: CASSSGLAGGLDNEQFF
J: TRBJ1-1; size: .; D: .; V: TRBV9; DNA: TGTGCCAGCGGACGGGTCATAGGCTCTGAAGCTTTCTTT; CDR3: CASGRVIGSEAFF
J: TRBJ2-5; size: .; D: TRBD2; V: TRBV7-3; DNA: TGTGCCAACCCGATTGGGGCGGGACTAGAACAAGAGACCCAGTACTTC; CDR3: CANPIGAGLEQETQYF
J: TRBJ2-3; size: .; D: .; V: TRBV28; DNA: TGTGCCAGCAGTTTAACGGGACCAGGCACAGATACGCAGTATTTT; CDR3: CASSLTGPGTDTQYF
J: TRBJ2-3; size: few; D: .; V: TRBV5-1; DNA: TGCGCCAGCAGCTTGTTTGGGGGGCAAGGAGATACGCAGTATTTT; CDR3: CASSLFGGQGDTQYF
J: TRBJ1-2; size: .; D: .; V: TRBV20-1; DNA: TGCAGTGCTTGGGGGGTGGGCTACACCTTC; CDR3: CSAWGVGYTF
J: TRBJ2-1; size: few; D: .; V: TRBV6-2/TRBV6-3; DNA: TGTGCCAGCAGTTACGAGCACAGATCAACATACAATGAGCAGTTCTTC; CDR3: CASSYEHRSTYNEQFF
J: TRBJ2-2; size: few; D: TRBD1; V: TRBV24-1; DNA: TGTGCCACCGGGACAGCTTATGACACCGGGGAGCTGTTTTTT; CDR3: CATGTAYDTGELFF